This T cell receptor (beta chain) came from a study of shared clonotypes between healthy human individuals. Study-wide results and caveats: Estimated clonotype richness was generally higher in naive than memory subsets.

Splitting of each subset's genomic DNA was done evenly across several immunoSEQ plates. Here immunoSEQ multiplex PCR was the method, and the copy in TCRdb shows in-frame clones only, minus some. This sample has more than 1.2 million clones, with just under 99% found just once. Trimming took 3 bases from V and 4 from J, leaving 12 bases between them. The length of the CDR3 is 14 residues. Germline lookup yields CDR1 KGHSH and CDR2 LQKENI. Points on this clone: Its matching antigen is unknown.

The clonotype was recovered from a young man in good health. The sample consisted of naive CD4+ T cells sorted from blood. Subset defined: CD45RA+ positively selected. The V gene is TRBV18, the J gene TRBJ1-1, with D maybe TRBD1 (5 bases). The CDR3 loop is CASSPTPRGTEAFF. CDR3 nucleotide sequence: TGTGCCAGCTCACCTACCCCAAGGGGCACTGAAGCTTTCTTT.